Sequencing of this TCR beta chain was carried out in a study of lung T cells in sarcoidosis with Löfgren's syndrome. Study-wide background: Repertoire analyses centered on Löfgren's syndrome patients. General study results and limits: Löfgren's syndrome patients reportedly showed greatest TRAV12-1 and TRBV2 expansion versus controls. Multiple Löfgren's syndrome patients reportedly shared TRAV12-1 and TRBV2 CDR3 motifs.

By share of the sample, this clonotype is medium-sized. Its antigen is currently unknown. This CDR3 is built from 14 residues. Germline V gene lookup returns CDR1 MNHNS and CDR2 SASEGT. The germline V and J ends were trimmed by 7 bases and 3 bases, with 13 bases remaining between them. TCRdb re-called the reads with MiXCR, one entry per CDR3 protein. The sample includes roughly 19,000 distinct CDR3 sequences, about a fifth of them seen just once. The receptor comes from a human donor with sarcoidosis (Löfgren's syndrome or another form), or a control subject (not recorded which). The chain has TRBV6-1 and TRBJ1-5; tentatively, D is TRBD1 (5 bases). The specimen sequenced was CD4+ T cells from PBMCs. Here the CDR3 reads CASTPQGYNQPQHF. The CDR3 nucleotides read TGTGCCAGCACTCCCCAGGGCTACAATCAGCCCCAGCATTTT.